Listed below are T cell receptor beta chains from one sample, sequenced in a study of OX40 agonist ivuxolimab in advanced cancers. Some clones are missing from TCRdb's copy, which holds only in-frame ones; the method was immunoSEQ multiplex PCR. This table has some 100,000 clones, approximately 84% appearing once. Source: CD4+ or CD8+ T cells sorted from blood, taken in a trial of the OX40 agonist ivuxolimab. The source of these receptors is an adult with an advanced solid tumor such as melanoma, head and neck, liver or kidney cancer. The CDR3 runs from the conserved cysteine through the conserved F or W. The order of the fields is CDR3 protein, CDR3 DNA, D gene, J gene, V gene, clone size. D genes are given only for firm matches. Rows give clone size only sometimes, using once, few, many, or a class for an expanded clone.

CASSLDGTTIYEQYF TGTGCCAGCAGCTTAGACGGGACCACAATCTACGAGCAGTACTTC - TRBJ2-7 TRBV7-8 -
CAIRDYNEQFF TGTGCCATCAGGGACTACAATGAGCAGTTCTTC - TRBJ2-1 TRBV10-3 -
CASSLGWTEPYEQYF TGCGCCAGCAGCTTGGGATGGACGGAGCCCTACGAGCAGTACTTC - TRBJ2-7 TRBV5-1 -
CASSLTGETTGELFF TGTGCCAGCAGCTTAACGGGTGAAACAACCGGGGAGCTGTTTTTT - TRBJ2-2 TRBV7-3 few
CASTLEGLHNNEQFF TGTGCCAGCACCTTAGAGGGGCTACATAACAATGAGCAGTTCTTC - TRBJ2-1 TRBV9 -
CASSQGNTEAFF TGTGCCAGCAGTCAGGGGAACACTGAAGCTTTCTTT - TRBJ1-1 TRBV7-2 -
CASSAKRVPNTEAFF TGCGCCAGCAGTGCTAAGAGAGTTCCGAACACTGAAGCTTTCTTT - TRBJ1-1 TRBV10-1 -
CASSFPGHTNTGELFF TGTGCCAGCAGCTTTCCGGGACACACGAACACCGGGGAGCTGTTTTTT - TRBJ2-2 TRBV16 -
CAGADSSYNEQFF TGTGCCGGCGCGGATAGCTCCTACAATGAGCAGTTCTTC - TRBJ2-1 TRBV28 -
CASSTQGGLNYGYTF TGTGCCAGTAGTACCCAGGGGGGGCTGAACTATGGCTACACCTTC TRBD1 TRBJ1-2 TRBV19 -
CASSLQAGSQETQYF TGTGCCAGCAGCTTACAAGCGGGGAGCCAAGAGACCCAGTACTTC TRBD2 TRBJ2-5 TRBV6-6 -
CASSVGTYQPQHF TGTGCCAGCAGTGTGGGCACCTATCAGCCCCAGCATTTT - TRBJ1-5 TRBV6-1 once
CASSLGPQYNEQFF TGTGCCAGCAGCTTAGGACCCCAATACAATGAGCAGTTCTTC - TRBJ2-1 TRBV5-5 -
CASSPTGDTEAFF TGCGCCAGCAGCCCGACAGGGGACACTGAAGCTTTCTTT TRBD1 TRBJ1-1 TRBV5-1 -
CASSLEGVLGGYTF TGCGCCAGCAGCCTGGAAGGTGTGCTTGGGGGCTACACCTTC - TRBJ1-2 TRBV5-1 -
CASSEAVLAGNPDEQFF TGTGCCAGCAGTGAAGCGGTACTAGCGGGAAACCCCGATGAGCAGTTCTTC TRBD2 TRBJ2-1 TRBV6-1 -
CASSEGRGTGNTIYF TGTGCCAGCAGTGAAGGGAGAGGGACTGGAAACACCATATATTTT - TRBJ1-3 TRBV6-1 -
CASSLGVNEKLFF TGTGCCAGCAGCTTGGGAGTGAATGAAAAACTGTTTTTT - TRBJ1-4 TRBV7-3 -
CASSRGQGGETQYF TGTGCCAGCAGCCGCGGACAGGGAGGGGAGACCCAGTACTTC - TRBJ2-5 TRBV11-3 -
CASSPQAGGSTGELFF TGTGCCAGCTCACCTCAAGCGGGAGGGAGCACCGGGGAGCTGTTTTTT TRBD2 TRBJ2-2 TRBV18 few
CASSETNNIQYF TGTGCCAGCAGTGAAACTAACAACATTCAGTACTTC - TRBJ2-4 TRBV6-1 few
CASSMGQSNQPQHF TGTGCCAGTAGTATGGGACAGAGCAATCAGCCCCAGCATTTT TRBD1 TRBJ1-5 TRBV19 few
CASSRDGEVAYEQYF TGTGCCAGCAGCCGGGACGGGGAAGTAGCCTACGAGCAGTACTTC - TRBJ2-7 TRBV27 -
CASSLDLVGGYTF TGTGCCAGCAGCTTAGATCTAGTTGGGGGCTACACCTTC - TRBJ1-2 TRBV7-9 once
CASLKTGRRPQHF TGTGCCAGCCTAAAGACAGGGAGGAGGCCCCAGCATTTT TRBD1 TRBJ1-5 TRBV28 few
CASSYSGRAYNEQFF TGTGCCAGCAGTTATAGCGGGAGGGCCTACAATGAGCAGTTCTTC TRBD2 TRBJ2-1 TRBV6-5 -
CASSLAPLSADTQYF TGTGCCAGCAGCTTAGCCCCGTTATCGGCGGATACGCAGTATTTT - TRBJ2-3 TRBV7-9 -
CASSLTGNEKLFF TGTGCCAGCAGCTTAACAGGGAATGAAAAACTGTTTTTT - TRBJ1-4 TRBV11-3 -
CASSYSGRSEKLFF TGTGCCAGCAGTTACTCAGGACGGTCTGAAAAACTGTTTTTT - TRBJ1-4 TRBV6-5 few
CASSEGPDNEQFF TGCGCCAGCAGTGAGGGACCCGACAATGAGCAGTTCTTC - TRBJ2-1 TRBV10-2 -
CACSWERGNSGANVLTF TGCGCCTGCAGTTGGGAAAGAGGAAACTCTGGGGCCAACGTCCTGACTTTC - TRBJ2-6 TRBV5-1 -
CASSLSHPDTEAFF TGTGCCAGCAGTTTATCCCACCCGGACACTGAAGCTTTCTTT - TRBJ1-1 TRBV28 -
CASSLTVQGEQFF TGCGCCAGCAGTCTGACGGTACAAGGTGAGCAGTTCTTC - TRBJ2-1 TRBV10-1 -
CASRGLAGGQETQYF TGTGCCAGTCGGGGACTAGCGGGAGGCCAAGAGACCCAGTACTTC TRBD2 TRBJ2-5 TRBV19 -
CASSSGQIQETQYF TGTGCCAGCAGCTCAGGACAGATACAAGAGACCCAGTACTTC - TRBJ2-5 TRBV5-4 -
CASSRSRTSGGASTDTQYF TGTGCCAGTAGTAGGTCCCGGACTAGCGGAGGGGCCAGCACAGATACGCAGTATTTT TRBD2 TRBJ2-3 TRBV19 -
CASSPPTPTYEQYF TGTGCCAGCTCACCACCTACTCCCACCTACGAGCAGTACTTC - TRBJ2-7 TRBV18 -
CASSEQGFGSGNTIYF TGTGCCAGCAGTGAGCAGGGGTTTGGCTCTGGAAACACCATATATTTT - TRBJ1-3 TRBV6-1 few
CASLREDLYEQYF TGCGCCAGCTTGCGGGAGGATCTCTACGAGCAGTACTTC TRBD2 TRBJ2-7 TRBV5-1 -
CASSLSGTSVYEQYF TGTGCCAGCAGCTTAAGTGGGACTAGCGTCTACGAGCAGTACTTC TRBD2 TRBJ2-7 TRBV7-2 -
CASQDRSSYEQYF TGTGCCAGCCAGGACAGGAGCTCCTACGAGCAGTACTTC TRBD1 TRBJ2-7 TRBV19 -
CASSFFGTSGTDTQYF TGCGCCAGCAGCTTCTTCGGGACTAGCGGCACAGATACGCAGTATTTT TRBD2 TRBJ2-3 TRBV5-1 -
CASSLADGRSNEKLFF TGCGCCAGCAGCTTGGCCGACGGACGGAGTAATGAAAAACTGTTTTTT - TRBJ1-4 TRBV5-1 -